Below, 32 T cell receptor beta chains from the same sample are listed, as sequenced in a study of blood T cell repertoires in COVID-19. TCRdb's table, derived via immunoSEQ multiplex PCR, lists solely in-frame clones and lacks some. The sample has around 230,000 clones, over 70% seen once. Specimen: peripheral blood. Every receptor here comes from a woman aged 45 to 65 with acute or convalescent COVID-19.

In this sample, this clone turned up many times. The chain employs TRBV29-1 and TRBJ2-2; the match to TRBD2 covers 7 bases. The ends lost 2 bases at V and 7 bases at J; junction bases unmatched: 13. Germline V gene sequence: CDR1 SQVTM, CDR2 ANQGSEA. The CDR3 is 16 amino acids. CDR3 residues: CSVETTGTSVGGELFF. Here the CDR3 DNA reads TGCAGCGTTGAAACTACCGGTACTAGCGTCGGCGGGGAGCTGTTTTTT.

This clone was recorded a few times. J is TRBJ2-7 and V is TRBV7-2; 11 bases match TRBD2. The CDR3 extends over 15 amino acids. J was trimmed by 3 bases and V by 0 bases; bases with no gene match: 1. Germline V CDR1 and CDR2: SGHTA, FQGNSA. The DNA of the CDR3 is TGTGCCAGCAGCTTAGCTGGACTAGCGGGCTACGAGCAGTACTTC. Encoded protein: CASSLAGLAGYEQYF.

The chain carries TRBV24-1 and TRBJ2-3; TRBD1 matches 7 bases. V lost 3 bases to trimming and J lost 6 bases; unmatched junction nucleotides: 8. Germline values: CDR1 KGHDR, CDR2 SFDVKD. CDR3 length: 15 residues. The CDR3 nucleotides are TGTGCCACCAGTGATCGGACAGGTTTATCGGATACGCAGTATTTT. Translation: CATSDRTGLSDTQYF.

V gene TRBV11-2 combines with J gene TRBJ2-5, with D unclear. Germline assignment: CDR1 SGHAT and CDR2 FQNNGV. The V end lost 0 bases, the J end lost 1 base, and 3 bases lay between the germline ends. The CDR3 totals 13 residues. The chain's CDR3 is CASSLDSQETQYF. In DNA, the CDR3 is TGTGCCAGCAGCTTAGATAGCCAAGAGACCCAGTACTTC.

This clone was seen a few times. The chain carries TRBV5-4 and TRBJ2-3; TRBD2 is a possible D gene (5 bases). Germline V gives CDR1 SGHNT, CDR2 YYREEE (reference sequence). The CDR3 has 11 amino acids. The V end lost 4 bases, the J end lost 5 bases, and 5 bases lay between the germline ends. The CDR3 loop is CASSEGDTQYF. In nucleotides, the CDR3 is TGTGCCAGCAGCGAGGGAGATACGCAGTATTTT. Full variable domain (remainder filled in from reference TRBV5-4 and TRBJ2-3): ETGVTQSPTHLIKTRGQQVTLRCSSQSGHNTVSWYQQALGQGPQFIFQYYREEENGRGNFPPRFSGLQFPNYSSELNVNALELDDSALYLCASSEGDTQYFGPGTRLTVL.

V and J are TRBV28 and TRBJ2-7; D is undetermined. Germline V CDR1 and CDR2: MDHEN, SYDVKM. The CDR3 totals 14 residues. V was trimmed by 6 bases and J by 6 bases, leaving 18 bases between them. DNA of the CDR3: TGTGCCAGCAGGATAAATTCTGGATCGGGCGAGCAGTACTTC. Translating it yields CASRINSGSGEQYF.

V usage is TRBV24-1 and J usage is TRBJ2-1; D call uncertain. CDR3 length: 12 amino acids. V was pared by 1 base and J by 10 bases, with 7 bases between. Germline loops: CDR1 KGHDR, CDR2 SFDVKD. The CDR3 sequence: CATSDLMREQFF. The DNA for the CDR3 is TGTGCCACCAGTGATTTAATGCGCGAGCAGTTCTTC.

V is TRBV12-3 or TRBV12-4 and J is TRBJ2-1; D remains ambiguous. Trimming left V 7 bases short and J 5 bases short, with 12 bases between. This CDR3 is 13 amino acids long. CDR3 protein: CASNLDGDNEQFF. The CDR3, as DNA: TGTGCCAGCAATCTAGACGGAGACAATGAGCAGTTCTTC.

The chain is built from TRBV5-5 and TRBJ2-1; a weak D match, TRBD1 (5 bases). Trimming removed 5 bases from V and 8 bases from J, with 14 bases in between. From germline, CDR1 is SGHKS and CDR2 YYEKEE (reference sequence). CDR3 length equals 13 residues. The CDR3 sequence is CASSWGPGDEQFF. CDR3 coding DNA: TGTGCCAGCAGTTGGGGCCCGGGCGATGAGCAGTTCTTC.

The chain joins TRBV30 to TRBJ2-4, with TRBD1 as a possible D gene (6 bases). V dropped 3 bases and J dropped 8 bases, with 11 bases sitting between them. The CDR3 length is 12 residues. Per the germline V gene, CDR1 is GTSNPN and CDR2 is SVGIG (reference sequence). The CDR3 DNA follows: TGTGCCTGGAGCGGGACACCCCACATTCAGTACTTC. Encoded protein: CAWSGTPHIQYF.

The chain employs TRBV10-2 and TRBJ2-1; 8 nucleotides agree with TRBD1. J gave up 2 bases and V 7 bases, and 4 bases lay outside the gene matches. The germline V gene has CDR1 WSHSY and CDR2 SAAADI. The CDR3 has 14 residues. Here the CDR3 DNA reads TGCGCCAGCACCCGGACAGGGCCCTACAATGAGCAGTTCTTC. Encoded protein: CASTRTGPYNEQFF.

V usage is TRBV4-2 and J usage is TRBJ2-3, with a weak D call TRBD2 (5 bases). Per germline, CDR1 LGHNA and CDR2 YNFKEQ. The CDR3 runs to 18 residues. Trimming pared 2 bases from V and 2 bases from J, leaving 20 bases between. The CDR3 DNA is TGTGCCAGCAGCCAATTTTTTTACGCGGGCATGATCACAGATACGCAGTATTTT. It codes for CASSQFFYAGMITDTQYF.

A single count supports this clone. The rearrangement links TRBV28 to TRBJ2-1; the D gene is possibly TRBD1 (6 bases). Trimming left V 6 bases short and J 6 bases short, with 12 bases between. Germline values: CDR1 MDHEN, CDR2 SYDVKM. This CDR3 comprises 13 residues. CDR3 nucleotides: TGTGCCAGCAGACGACAGGCGCCCAATGAGCAGTTCTTC. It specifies CASRRQAPNEQFF. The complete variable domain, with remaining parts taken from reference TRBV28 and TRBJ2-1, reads DVKVTQSSRYLVKRTGEKVFLECVQDMDHENMFWYRQDPGLGLRLIYFSYDVKMKEKGDIPEGYSVSREKKERFSLILESASTNQTSMYLCASRRQAPNEQFFGPGTRLTVL.

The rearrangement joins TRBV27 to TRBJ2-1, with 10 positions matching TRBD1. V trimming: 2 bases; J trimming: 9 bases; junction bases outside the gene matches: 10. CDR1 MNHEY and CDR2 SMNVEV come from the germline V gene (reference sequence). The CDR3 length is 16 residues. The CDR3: CASSLLGTGVVSEQFF. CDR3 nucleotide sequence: TGTGCCAGCAGTTTACTTGGGACAGGGGTCGTCAGTGAGCAGTTCTTC.

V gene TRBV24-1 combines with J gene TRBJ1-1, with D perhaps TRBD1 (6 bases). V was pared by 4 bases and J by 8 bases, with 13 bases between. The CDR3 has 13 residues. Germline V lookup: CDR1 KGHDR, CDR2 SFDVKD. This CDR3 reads CATSDGGGWEAFF. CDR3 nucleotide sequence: TGTGCCACCAGTGACGGGGGGGGCTGGGAAGCTTTCTTT.

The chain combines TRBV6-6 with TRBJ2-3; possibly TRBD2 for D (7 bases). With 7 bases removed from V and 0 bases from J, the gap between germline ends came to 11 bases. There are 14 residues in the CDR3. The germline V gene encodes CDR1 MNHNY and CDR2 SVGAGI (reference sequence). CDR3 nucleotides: TGTGCCAGCAAAGAGGGGGGGAGCACAGATACGCAGTATTTT. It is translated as CASKEGGSTDTQYF.

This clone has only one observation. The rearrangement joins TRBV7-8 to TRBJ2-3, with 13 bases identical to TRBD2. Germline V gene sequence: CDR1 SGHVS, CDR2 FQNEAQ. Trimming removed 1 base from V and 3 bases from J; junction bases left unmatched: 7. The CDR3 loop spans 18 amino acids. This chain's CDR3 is CASSLEPGLAGHTDTQYF. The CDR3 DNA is TGTGCCAGCAGCTTAGAACCGGGACTAGCGGGACATACAGATACGCAGTATTTT.

For the CDR3, the DNA is TGCGCCAGCAGCTTGGGTTCGGGAACCGGGGAGCTGTTTTTT. Its protein is CASSLGSGTGELFF. The chain couples TRBV5-1 to TRBJ2-2; D possibly corresponds to TRBD2 (5 bases). The germline V gene has CDR1 SGHRS and CDR2 YFSETQ. V lost 0 bases to trimming and J lost 5 bases, with 8 bases between them. The CDR3 sequence is 14 residues long.

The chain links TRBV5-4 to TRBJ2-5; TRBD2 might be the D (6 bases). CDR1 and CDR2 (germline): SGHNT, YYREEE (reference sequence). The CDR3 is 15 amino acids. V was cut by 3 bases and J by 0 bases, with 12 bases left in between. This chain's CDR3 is CASSSPGLNQETQYF. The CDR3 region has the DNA TGTGCCAGCAGCTCTCCGGGACTTAACCAAGAGACCCAGTACTTC.

CDR3 in amino acids: CASRRQGTGANVLTF. The DNA for the CDR3 is TGTGCCAGCAGGAGACAGGGGACTGGGGCCAACGTCCTGACTTTC. This chain links TRBV7-9 with TRBJ2-6; 8 bases map to TRBD1. Trimming took 6 bases from V and 2 from J; bases not matched to a gene: 3. This CDR3 has 15 amino acids. CDR1 is SEHNR, CDR2 FQNEAQ, per germline (reference sequence).

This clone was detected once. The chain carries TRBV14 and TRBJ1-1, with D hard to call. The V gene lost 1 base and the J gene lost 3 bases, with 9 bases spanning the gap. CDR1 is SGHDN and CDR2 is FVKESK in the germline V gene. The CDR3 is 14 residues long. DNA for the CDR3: TGTGCCAGCAGCCAAGTATCCGGGTACACTGAAGCTTTCTTT. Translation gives CASSQVSGYTEAFF. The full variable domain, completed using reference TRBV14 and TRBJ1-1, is EAGVTQFPSHSVIEKGQTVTLRCDPISGHDNLYWYRRVMGKEIKFLLHFVKESKQDESGMPNNRFLAERTGGTYSTLKVQPAELEDSGVYFCASSQVSGYTEAFFGQGTRLTVV.

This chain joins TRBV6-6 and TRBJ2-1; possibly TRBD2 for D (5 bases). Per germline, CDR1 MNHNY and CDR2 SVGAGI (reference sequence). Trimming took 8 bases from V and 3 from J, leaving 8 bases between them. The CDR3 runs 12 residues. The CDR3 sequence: CASGGLYNEQFF. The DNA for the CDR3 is TGTGCCAGCGGAGGACTCTACAATGAGCAGTTCTTC.

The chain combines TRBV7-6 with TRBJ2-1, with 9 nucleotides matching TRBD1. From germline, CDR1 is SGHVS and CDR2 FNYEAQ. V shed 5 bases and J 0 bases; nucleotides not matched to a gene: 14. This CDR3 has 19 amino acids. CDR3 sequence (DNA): TGTGCCAGCAGCCAAAGCGGGACAGGGCAGCGGAGCTCCTACAATGAGCAGTTCTTC. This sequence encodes CASSQSGTGQRSSYNEQFF.

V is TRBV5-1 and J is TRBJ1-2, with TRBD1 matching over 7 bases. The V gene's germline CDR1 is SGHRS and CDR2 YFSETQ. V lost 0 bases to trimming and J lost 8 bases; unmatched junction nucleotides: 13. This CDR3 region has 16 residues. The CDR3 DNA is TGCGCCAGCAGCTTGGGAGTGAGGACAGGCGCCGGAGGCTACACCTTC. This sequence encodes CASSLGVRTGAGGYTF.

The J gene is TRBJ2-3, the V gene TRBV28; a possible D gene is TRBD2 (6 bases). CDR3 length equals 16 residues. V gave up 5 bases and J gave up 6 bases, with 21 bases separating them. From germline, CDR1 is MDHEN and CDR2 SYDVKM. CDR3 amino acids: CASSPPPGRVWDTQYF. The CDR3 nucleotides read TGTGCCAGCAGTCCACCCCCCGGGAGAGTATGGGATACGCAGTATTTT.

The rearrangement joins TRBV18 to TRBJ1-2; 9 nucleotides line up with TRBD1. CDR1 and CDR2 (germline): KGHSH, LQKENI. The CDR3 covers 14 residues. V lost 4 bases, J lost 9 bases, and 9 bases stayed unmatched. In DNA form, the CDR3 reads TGTGCCAGCTCACAAACCGGGACAGGGTCGCGCTACACCTTC. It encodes CASSQTGTGSRYTF. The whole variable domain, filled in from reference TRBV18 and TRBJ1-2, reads NAGVMQNPRHLVRRRGQEARLRCSPMKGHSHVYWYRQLPEEGLKFMVYLQKENIIDESGMPKERFSAEFPKEGPSILRIQQVVRGDSAAYFCASSQTGTGSRYTFGSGTRLTVV.

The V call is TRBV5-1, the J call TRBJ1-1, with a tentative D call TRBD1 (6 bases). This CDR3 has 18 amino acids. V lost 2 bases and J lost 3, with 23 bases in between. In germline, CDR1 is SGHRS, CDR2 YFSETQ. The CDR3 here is CASSFNIGGPGVDTEAFF. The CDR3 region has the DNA TGCGCCAGCAGCTTCAATATTGGGGGCCCTGGGGTGGACACTGAAGCTTTCTTT.

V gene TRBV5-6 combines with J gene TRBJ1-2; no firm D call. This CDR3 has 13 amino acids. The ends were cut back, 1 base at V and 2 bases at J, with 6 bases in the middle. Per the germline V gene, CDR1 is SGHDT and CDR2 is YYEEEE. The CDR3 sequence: CASSLSQNYGYTF. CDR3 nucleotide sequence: TGTGCCAGCAGCTTGTCACAGAACTATGGCTACACCTTC.

The CDR3 coding sequence is TGTGCCAGCAGCGAGGACTTGTCTGACTATGGCTACACCTTC. Protein product: CASSEDLSDYGYTF. The rearrangement links TRBV2 to TRBJ1-2; D gene unclear. V dropped 6 bases and J dropped 3 bases, with 14 bases sitting between them. The CDR3 runs to 14 residues. Germline CDR1 is SNHLY and CDR2 is FYNNEI.

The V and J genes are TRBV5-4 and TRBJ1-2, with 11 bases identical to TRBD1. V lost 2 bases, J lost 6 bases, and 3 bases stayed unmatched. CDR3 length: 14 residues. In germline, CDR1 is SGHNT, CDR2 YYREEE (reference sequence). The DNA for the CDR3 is TGTGCCAGCAGCTTCGGACAGGGGGCGAATGGCTACACCTTC. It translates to CASSFGQGANGYTF.

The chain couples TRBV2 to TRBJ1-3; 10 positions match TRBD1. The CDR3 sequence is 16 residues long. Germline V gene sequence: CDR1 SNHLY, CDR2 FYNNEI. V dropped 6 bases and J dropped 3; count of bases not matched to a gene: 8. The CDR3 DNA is TGTGCCAGCAGCCGGGACAGGGGTAAAAGTGGAAACACCATATATTTT. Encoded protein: CASSRDRGKSGNTIYF.

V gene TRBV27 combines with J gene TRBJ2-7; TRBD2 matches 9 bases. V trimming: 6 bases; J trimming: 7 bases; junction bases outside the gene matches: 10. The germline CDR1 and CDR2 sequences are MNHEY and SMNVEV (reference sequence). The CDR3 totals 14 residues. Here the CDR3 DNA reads TGTGCCAGCAGATCTCTTAGCGGGAGCGGAGAGCAGTACTTC. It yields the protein CASRSLSGSGEQYF.